This entry concerns a single TCR beta chain. The sample is drawn from a study of T cells after yellow fever vaccination. MiXCR, applied by TCRdb to the 5' RACE reads, yields one record per CDR3 protein. The sample has 400,000 to 450,000 distinct CDR3 sequences, roughly a sixth seen once. CDR3 length equals 15 residues. Germline assignment: CDR1 MNHEY and CDR2 SMNVEV (reference sequence). V lost 5 bases, J lost 6 bases, and 9 bases stayed unmatched. The sequence derives from a man between 18 and 29 years old who received the YFV17D yellow fever vaccine. The sample was PBMCs, taken before the yellow fever booster vaccination. This rearrangement joins TRBV27 to TRBJ2-1; 8 bases are a match to TRBD1. CDR3: CASSHWTGQVNEQFF. In nucleotides, the CDR3 is TGTGCCAGCAGTCACTGGACAGGGCAAGTCAATGAGCAGTTCTTC.